This T cell receptor beta chain derives from a study of T-cell memory formation after mild COVID-19 (dated by TCRdb to the early 2020s). Notes on the research overall: Most TCR sequence clusters were specific to one of the two donors. T-cell clones expanding and contracting after mild COVID-19 in a couple of donors were tracked by longitudinal TCRalpha and TCRbeta repertoire sequencing. Two young, previously healthy adult volunteers made up the cohort, one male and one female.

Sequencing used an Illumina NovaSeq 6000. Using 5'RACE with constant-segment primers, TCRalpha and TCRbeta cDNA libraries were constructed, with sample barcodes and unique molecular identifiers added in the process. RNA was extracted from every sample with Trizol reagent. The libraries were amplified in two PCR steps, and the second step added a second sample barcode and Illumina TruSeq adapters. Sequencing of the libraries was done on an Illumina NovaSeq, producing 2 x 150 bp paired-end reads. The published analysis was carried out like this. With migec v1.2.7, reads were demultiplexed and then collapsed into UMI-guided consensus sequences. Using mixcr v2.1.11, UMI consensuses were aligned to TRA and TRB V and J templates and then assembled into clonotypes. Clonotypes were classified as expanded or contracted when called significant by both edgeR and NoisET, with noise models trained on biological replicates. For edgeR calls, a false discovery rate-adjusted p below 0.01 and a log2 fold-change threshold of 1 were applied. As an exploratory analysis of dynamics, max-normalized trajectories of the 1000 most abundant clonotypes were examined with PCA combined with hierarchical clustering. Separately sequenced CD4+ and CD8+ repertoires were used to assign a CD4 or CD8 phenotype to each responding clone. TCRdb trimmed the raw reads at Q25, called clones with MiXCR and kept productive beta chains. Merged by CDR3 protein, the rows form single entries marked with the most common genes and DNA. The V and J calls were determined by TCRdb, not by the authors. The sample table holds about 250,000 distinct CDR3 sequences, of which approximately 16% were seen once. The leading ten clones occupy roughly 3.6% of the sample.

The CDR3 measures 16 amino acids from cysteine to phenylalanine. CDR3 DNA is the only sequence kept; it has 48 bases, read in frame from the first base. The junction shows trimming of 4 bases on V and 4 bases on J, and the gene matches do not reach 9 bases of it. The germline V gene supplies CDR1 ENHRY and CDR2 SYGVKD. Ficoll-Paque density gradient centrifugation was the method used to isolate PBMCs. This clonotype showed up just a few times. The antigen it binds to is not known. No quality values exist for individual bases; no much larger clone is one base distant. Overall study outcomes, separate from this receptor: Contracting CD4+ clones were found mainly in CM and EM memory subsets, while CD8+ clones were enriched in EMRA. The detection of some responding clones in pre-infection memory suggests that pre-existing cross-reactive memory T cells joined the SARS-CoV-2 response. Only a couple of mild cases were covered by the study, and larger cohorts that include severe cases with pre-infection samples were considered necessary. Whether the second-wave clones peaking on day 37 were SARS-CoV-2 specific was not confirmed. From day 15 to 85, contracting clones showed balanced CD4/CD8 phenotypes, whereas a second wave of clones that expanded from day 15 to 37 leaned towards CD4+.

The origin of this receptor is a man aged 18 to 29 who had mild COVID-19 (a few samples of this study predate the infection). The sample titles of this study are shuffled in the database, so cell type and time point are left out; the donor was told from shared clones. The chain is encoded by TRBV10-3 joined to TRBJ2-3, with TRBD2 matching 9 junction bases. The sequenced sample was PBMCs or a T cell subset sorted from them (not recorded which). The CDR3 reads as follows: CAISGPQRGVSDTQYF. The DNA sequence is as follows: TGTGCCATCAGTGGACCGCAGCGGGGGGTTTCAGATACGCAGTATTTT.